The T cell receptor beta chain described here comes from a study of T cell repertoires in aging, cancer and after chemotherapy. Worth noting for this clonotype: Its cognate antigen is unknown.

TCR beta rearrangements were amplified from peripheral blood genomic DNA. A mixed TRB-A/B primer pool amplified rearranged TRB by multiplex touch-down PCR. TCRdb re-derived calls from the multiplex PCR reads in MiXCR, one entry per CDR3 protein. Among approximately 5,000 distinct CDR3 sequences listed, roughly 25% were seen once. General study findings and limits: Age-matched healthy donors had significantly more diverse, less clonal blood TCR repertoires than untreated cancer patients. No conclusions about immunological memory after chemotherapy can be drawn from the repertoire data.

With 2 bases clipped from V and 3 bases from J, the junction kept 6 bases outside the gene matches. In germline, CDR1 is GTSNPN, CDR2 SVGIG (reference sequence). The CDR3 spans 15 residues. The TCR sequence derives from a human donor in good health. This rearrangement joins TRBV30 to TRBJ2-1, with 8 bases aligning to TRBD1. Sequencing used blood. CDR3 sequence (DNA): TGTGCCTGGAGTCCCCAGGACAGGGACTACAATGAGCAGTTCTTC. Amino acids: CAWSPQDRDYNEQFF.